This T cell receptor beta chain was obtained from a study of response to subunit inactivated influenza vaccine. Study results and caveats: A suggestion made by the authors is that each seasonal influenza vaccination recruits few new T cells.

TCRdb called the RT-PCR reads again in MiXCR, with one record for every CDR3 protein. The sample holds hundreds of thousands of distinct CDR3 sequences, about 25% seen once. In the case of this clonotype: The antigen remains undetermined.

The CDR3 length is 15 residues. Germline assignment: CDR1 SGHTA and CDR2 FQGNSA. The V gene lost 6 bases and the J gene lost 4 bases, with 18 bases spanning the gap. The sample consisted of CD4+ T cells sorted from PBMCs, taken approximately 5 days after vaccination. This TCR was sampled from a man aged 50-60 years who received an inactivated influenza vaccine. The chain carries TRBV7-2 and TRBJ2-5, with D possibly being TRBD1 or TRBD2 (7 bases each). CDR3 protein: CASRVQGGGPETQYF. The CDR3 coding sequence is TGTGCCAGCAGGGTCCAGGGGGGGGGTCCAGAGACCCAGTACTTC.